A single sample gave rise to the 9 T cell receptor beta chains below, sequenced in a study of cytomegalovirus exposure and HLA in healthy donors. A multiplex PCR was run with 60 Vbeta primers and 13 Jbeta primers. TCRdb's copy holds only in-frame clones and misses some; the assay was immunoSEQ multiplex PCR. The sample contains 80,000 to 95,000 clones, roughly 79% of which appear only once. The sample consisted of PBMCs. Source of these receptors: a female donor in good health and CMV-seronegative.

The chain uses TRBV5-1 and TRBJ2-7; possible D gene TRBD1, 6 bases. Deletions cut 3 bases from V and 2 bases from J, with 9 bases between. CDR3 size: 13 residues. Germline V lookup: CDR1 SGHRS, CDR2 YFSETQ. DNA for the CDR3: TGCGCCAGCAGCTCCGGACAGACCTACGAGCAGTACTTC. Encoded protein: CASSSGQTYEQYF.

The rearrangement uses TRBV7-9 and TRBJ1-1; tentative D call: TRBD1 (5 bases). This CDR3 comprises 14 residues. In germline, CDR1 is SEHNR, CDR2 FQNEAQ (reference sequence). Trimming stripped 1 base from V and 5 bases from J, with 11 bases between. This CDR3 reads CASSLVQKGTEAFF. CDR3 bases: TGTGCCAGCAGCTTAGTGCAGAAGGGGACTGAAGCTTTCTTT.

The chain has TRBV4-1 and TRBJ1-3; the D is unclear. Germline V gene sequence: CDR1 MGHRA, CDR2 YSYEKL. V dropped 0 bases and J dropped 4 bases, with 10 bases sitting between them. The CDR3 has 15 residues. The CDR3 nucleotides read TGCGCCAGCAGCCAAGACGGGTTAAACGGAAACACCATATATTTT. Its translation: CASSQDGLNGNTIYF.

The V and J genes are TRBV7-2 and TRBJ2-1; D not certain. Trimming left V 5 bases short and J 8 bases short, with 16 bases between. The CDR3 totals 14 residues. Germline CDR1 and CDR2: SGHTA and FQGNSA. DNA of the CDR3: TGTGCCAGCAGCCCCCGCCAAGACTGGGATGAGCAGTTCTTC. Its protein is CASSPRQDWDEQFF.

The CDR3 loop reads CASSFTPGETQYF. CDR3 bases: TGTGCCAGCAGCTTTACCCCGGGAGAGACCCAGTACTTC. This chain uses TRBV7-2 with TRBJ2-5; D is unresolved. V gave up 3 bases and J gave up 4 bases, with 9 bases separating them. The CDR3 runs 13 residues. In germline, CDR1 is SGHTA, CDR2 FQGNSA. The variable domain in full, completed from reference TRBV7-2 and TRBJ2-5, reads GAGVSQSPSNKVTEKGKDVELRCDPISGHTALYWYRQSLGQGLEFLIYFQGNSAPDKSGLPSDRFSAERTGGSVSTLTIQRTQQEDSAVYLCASSFTPGETQYFGPGTRLLVL.

This clone was seen only a few times. This chain uses TRBV28 with TRBJ1-5; possible D gene TRBD1, 6 bases. Germline V gene data show CDR1 as MDHEN and CDR2 as SYDVKM. The length of the CDR3 is 15 residues. V was trimmed by 3 bases and J by 2 bases, leaving 11 bases between them. CDR3 DNA sequence: TGTGCCAGCAGTTTTGCATCAGGGGGCAATCAGCCCCAGCATTTT. Protein sequence: CASSFASGGNQPQHF.

V and J are TRBV28 and TRBJ1-5; possible D gene TRBD1, 5 bases. Per germline, CDR1 MDHEN and CDR2 SYDVKM. CDR3 size: 14 residues. Trimming left V 2 bases short and J 5 bases short, with 10 bases between. CDR3 sequence reads: CASSLGQGHQPQHF. The DNA for the CDR3 is TGTGCCAGCAGTTTAGGGCAGGGTCATCAGCCCCAGCATTTT.

The chain links TRBV30 to TRBJ2-1; D gene unclear. V dropped 5 bases and J dropped 0 bases, with 11 bases sitting between them. Germline V gene lookup returns CDR1 GTSNPN and CDR2 SVGIG (reference sequence). The CDR3 is 14 amino acids. For the CDR3, the DNA is TGTGCCTGGTTAGGCCAGCGCTCCTACAATGAGCAGTTCTTC. Protein: CAWLGQRSYNEQFF.

The chain uses TRBV7-9 and TRBJ2-5; possibly TRBD1 for D (6 bases). V was cut by 5 bases and J by 1 base, with 20 bases left in between. The CDR3 sequence is 17 residues long. Germline V gives CDR1 SEHNR, CDR2 FQNEAQ (reference sequence). CDR3: CASSGPFDRNSQETQYF. Here the CDR3 DNA reads TGTGCCAGCAGCGGCCCATTCGACAGGAACTCCCAAGAGACCCAGTACTTC. The full variable domain, its missing parts supplied by reference TRBV7-9 and TRBJ2-5, is DTGVSQNPRHKITKRGQNVTFRCDPISEHNRLYWYRQTLGQGPEFLTYFQNEAQLEKSRLLSDRFSAERPKGSFSTLEIQRTEQGDSAMYLCASSGPFDRNSQETQYFGPGTRLLVL.